These 18 T cell receptor beta chains originate from one sample sequenced in a study of T cells in localized non-small cell lung cancer (dated by TCRdb to 2020 to 2021). The receptor library was made with the immunoSEQ multiplex PCR assay. Imported from immuneACCESS, the table was reduced by TCRdb to in-frame sequences with V and J called. These copies leave out some clones; in studies compared against another copy, an unresolved V gene accounts for under half, and the cause of the remainder is not known. The sample table lists 100,000 to 150,000 clones, 80% to 90% of them with a count of one. The biggest ten clones account for about 1.5% of the sample. The specimen was peripheral blood, collected before any cancer treatment. These receptors were taken from a female donor at least 60 years old with stage I lung adenocarcinoma.

The V call is TRBV5-1, the J call TRBJ2-7, with D maybe TRBD1 (5 bases). The CDR3 is 13 residues long. Germline lookup yields CDR1 SGHRS and CDR2 YFSETQ. The V end was cut by 5 bases, the J end by 6 bases, with 15 bases between. CDR3 region: CASRGQGFSEQYF. In DNA, the CDR3 is TGCGCCAGCAGAGGGCAGGGTTTTTCCGAGCAGTACTTC.

The chain combines TRBV5-6 with TRBJ1-4, with 7 nucleotides matching TRBD1. The CDR3 consists of 14 residues. Germline V gives CDR1 SGHDT, CDR2 YYEEEE. J gave up 3 bases and V 5 bases, and 4 bases lay outside the gene matches. CDR3 sequence reads: CASRRQGANEKLFF. In DNA, the CDR3 is TGTGCCAGCAGAAGACAGGGTGCTAATGAAAAACTGTTTTTT.

This chain connects TRBV19 to TRBJ1-5, with a possible D match to TRBD1 (6 bases). Trimming pared 3 bases from V and 5 bases from J, leaving 14 bases between. This CDR3 has 15 residues. Germline assignment: CDR1 LNHDA and CDR2 SQIVND (reference sequence). CDR3 sequence reads: CASSIDWGRDQPQHF. For the CDR3, the DNA is TGTGCCAGTAGTATCGATTGGGGGCGAGATCAGCCCCAGCATTTT.

The CDR3 is CASSASVDPPYGYTF. CDR3 in DNA: TGTGCCAGCAGTGCATCAGTCGACCCTCCCTATGGCTACACCTTC. V is TRBV28 and J is TRBJ1-2; no clear D. Trimming shortened V by 5 bases and J by 4 bases, and 17 bases separated the two germline ends. CDR3 length: 15 amino acids. Germline V lookup: CDR1 MDHEN, CDR2 SYDVKM.

This chain joins TRBV28 and TRBJ1-1; 8 bases are shared with TRBD1. Trimming removed 9 bases from V and 2 bases from J; junction bases left unmatched: 8. Germline CDR1 is MDHEN and CDR2 is SYDVKM. This CDR3 contains 14 residues. In nucleotides, the CDR3 is TGTGCCAGTAAACGGACAGGGTATAACACTGAAGCTTTCTTT. It is translated as CASKRTGYNTEAFF. Using reference TRBV28 and TRBJ1-1 for the parts outside the CDR3, the full variable domain is DVKVTQSSRYLVKRTGEKVFLECVQDMDHENMFWYRQDPGLGLRLIYFSYDVKMKEKGDIPEGYSVSREKKERFSLILESASTNQTSMYLCASKRTGYNTEAFFGQGTRLTVV.

The J gene is TRBJ2-2, the V gene TRBV28; 8 bases align to TRBD2. There are 13 residues in the CDR3. The ends lost 8 bases at V and 7 bases at J; junction bases unmatched: 6. CDR1 and CDR2 (germline): MDHEN, SYDVKM. The CDR3 sequence is CASGTSFFGELFF. In nucleotides, the CDR3 is TGTGCCAGCGGGACTAGTTTTTTCGGGGAGCTGTTTTTT.

This chain links TRBV19 with TRBJ2-1, with 8 bases lining up with TRBD1. Germline loops: CDR1 LNHDA, CDR2 SQIVND (reference sequence). J lost 4 bases, V lost 8 bases, and 4 bases had no gene match. The CDR3 spans 13 residues. In DNA form, the CDR3 reads TGTGCCAGTGCGACAGGGGCTTACAATGAGCAGTTCTTC. It yields the protein CASATGAYNEQFF.

The chain links TRBV27 to TRBJ2-7, with D perhaps matching TRBD1 or TRBD2 (5 bases each). Trimming stripped 7 bases from V and 5 bases from J, with 18 bases between. This CDR3 has 14 amino acids. CDR1 MNHEY and CDR2 SMNVEV come from the germline V gene (reference sequence). Here the CDR3 DNA reads TGTGCCAGCACCAGGCTGGGGGATCGCAACGAGCAGTACTTC. It encodes CASTRLGDRNEQYF.

This clone appeared a single time. V and J are TRBV28 and TRBJ2-7; D not resolved. This CDR3 has 14 residues. V shed 1 base and J shed 5 bases, with 12 bases lying between them. CDR1 is MDHEN, CDR2 SYDVKM, per germline. The CDR3 coding sequence is TGTGCCAGCAGTTTATCCCACCCTATCGACGAGCAGTACTTC. Amino acids: CASSLSHPIDEQYF.

This sequence joins TRBV28 and TRBJ2-5, with 9 bases matching TRBD1. Unmatched junction bases numbered 6, after V lost 2 bases and J lost 5 bases. Germline V gives CDR1 MDHEN, CDR2 SYDVKM. This CDR3 spans 15 amino acids. CDR3 in amino acids: CASSLADRGWETQYF. CDR3 sequence (DNA): TGTGCCAGCAGTTTAGCGGACAGGGGATGGGAGACCCAGTACTTC.

The rearrangement links TRBV12-1 to TRBJ2-5; the table gives TRBD1 as D, unverified against the DNA. TRBV12-1 is shown as a pseudogene. The CDR3 covers 16 residues. For the CDR3, the DNA is TGTGCCAGCAGCTTGAGTTGGGGGCCCGTCGGGGAGACCCAGTACTTC. Translating it yields CASSLSWGPVGETQYF.

In this sample, this clone turned up once. The chain is built from TRBV25-1 and TRBJ2-1; D is unclear. The CDR3 consists of 13 residues. The germline gives CDR1 MGHDK, CDR2 SYGVNS. V lost 1 base to trimming and J lost 7 bases, with 8 bases between them. The DNA of the CDR3 is TGTGCCAGCAGTGAATGGGCCAGGAATGAGCAGTTCTTC. Translating gives CASSEWARNEQFF.

The V and J genes are TRBV15 and TRBJ1-3; 9 bases fit TRBD1. Germline values: CDR1 LNHNV, CDR2 YYDKDF (reference sequence). CDR3 length equals 18 residues. The V segment lost 1 base and the J segment 0 bases; nucleotides outside the gene matches: 7. The CDR3 loop reads CATSRALTGGGSGNTIYF. The CDR3 DNA reads as TGTGCCACCAGCAGAGCTCTAACAGGGGGCGGCTCTGGAAACACCATATATTTT.

The chain employs TRBV10-3 and TRBJ2-1, with no clear D. CDR1 is ENHRY, CDR2 SYGVKD, per germline. There are 12 residues in the CDR3. The V gene lost 3 bases and the J gene lost 10 bases, with 10 bases spanning the gap. The CDR3 loop is CAISDAQQEQFF. CDR3 nucleotides: TGTGCCATCAGTGATGCCCAGCAGGAGCAGTTCTTC.

This clone was picked up one time. The chain carries TRBV28 and TRBJ1-2; D remains ambiguous. Trimming removed 4 bases at V and 2 bases at J, with 8 bases between. CDR1 and CDR2 from the germline V gene are MDHEN and SYDVKM. This CDR3 contains 13 residues. CDR3 amino acids: CASSSPTNYGYTF. The CDR3 DNA reads as TGTGCCAGCAGTTCACCCACCAACTATGGCTACACCTTC.

The chain uses TRBV11-2 and TRBJ2-1, with TRBD2 matching over 10 bases. Per germline, CDR1 SGHAT and CDR2 FQNNGV. After removal of 5 bases from V and 2 bases from J, the junction contained 3 bases not matched to a gene. This CDR3 spans 15 amino acids. CDR3 coding DNA: TGTGCCAGCAGCCGACTAGCGGGCCCCTACAATGAGCAGTTCTTC. Amino acid sequence: CASSRLAGPYNEQFF.

The chain joins TRBV30 to TRBJ2-7; 7 nucleotides align to TRBD2. Trimming cost V 5 bases and J 1 base; bases outside gene matches: 5. Germline values: CDR1 GTSNPN, CDR2 SVGIG (reference sequence). This CDR3 spans 13 amino acids. CDR3 nucleotides: TGTGCCTGGCGGGCTAGCGGTTCCTACGAGCAGTACTTC. Protein product: CAWRASGSYEQYF.

The V call is TRBV11-3, the J call TRBJ2-7; D possibly corresponds to TRBD2 (6 bases). The CDR3 consists of 16 residues. V was cut by 5 bases and J by 3 bases, with 20 bases left in between. The V gene's germline CDR1 is SGHNT and CDR2 YENEEA. The CDR3 DNA follows: TGTGCCAGCAGCCAGGCCGGGAGTGTGGGTGTCTACGAGCAGTACTTC. Its protein is CASSQAGSVGVYEQYF.